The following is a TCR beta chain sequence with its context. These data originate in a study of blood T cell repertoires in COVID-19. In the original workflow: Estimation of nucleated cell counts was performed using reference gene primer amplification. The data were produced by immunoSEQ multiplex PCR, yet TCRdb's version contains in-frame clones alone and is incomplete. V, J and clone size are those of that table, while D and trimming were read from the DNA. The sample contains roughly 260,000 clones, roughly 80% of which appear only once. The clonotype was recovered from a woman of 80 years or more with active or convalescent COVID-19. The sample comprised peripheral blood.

CDR3 sequence: CASSLGGAGTGELFF. DNA for the CDR3: TGCGCCAGCAGCTTAGGGGGGGCGGGCACCGGGGAGCTGTTTTTT. This rearrangement joins TRBV5-1 to TRBJ2-2, with D perhaps matching TRBD2 (7 bases). The CDR3 length is 15 residues. With 2 bases removed from V and 4 bases from J, the gap between germline ends came to 12 bases. Germline assignment: CDR1 SGHRS and CDR2 YFSETQ.